These T cell receptor beta chains were read from a single sample in a study of blood T cell repertoires in COVID-19. Repertoires were generated with immunoSEQ multiplex PCR, while TCRdb's copy carries only in-frame clones and drops some. This table has roughly 200,000 clones, approximately 86% appearing once. Sequences were obtained from PBMCs or T cells enriched from blood (not recorded which). The source of these receptors is a woman aged 40 to 50 in a cohort exposed to, infected with or recovered from COVID-19 (not recorded which). CDR3s include the opening cysteine and the closing phenylalanine or tryptophan. D genes are given only for firm matches. Size is omitted from some rows. Given values are once, few, many or a class for expanded clones.

j_call d_call clone_size v_call cdr3_nt cdr3_aa
TRBJ2-7 TRBD2 - TRBV5-5 TGTGCCAGCAGCTCGACTAGCGGATCCTACGAGCAGTACTTC CASSSTSGSYEQYF
TRBJ2-5 TRBD1 - TRBV12-5 TGTGCTAGTGGGTACTCGACAGGGGGCAGTGAGACCCAGTACTTC CASGYSTGGSETQYF
TRBJ2-3 - - TRBV7-2 TGTGCCAGCAGCTTAGGGAGAAGCGGAGGGGGCCCAGATACGCAGTATTTT CASSLGRSGGGPDTQYF
TRBJ1-2 - - TRBV12-5 TGTGCTAGTGGTTCACAGGGAAGGTATGGCTACACCTTC CASGSQGRYGYTF
TRBJ1-2 - - TRBV11-2 TGTGCCAGCAGCTTAGTATCGCGGGCAGGGGACGGCTACACCTTC CASSLVSRAGDGYTF
TRBJ1-6 TRBD1 - TRBV11-3 TGTGCCAGCAGCGTAGGACAGGGGCGGAATTCACCCCTCCACTTT CASSVGQGRNSPLHF
TRBJ2-7 - few TRBV4-1 TGCGCCAGCAGCCAAGAGAGAACTAAGGACGAGCAGTACTTC CASSQERTKDEQYF
TRBJ1-1 - - TRBV10-1 TGCGCCAGCAGCCGCGGGGGGCTCAACACTGAAGCTTTCTTT CASSRGGLNTEAFF
TRBJ1-5 TRBD1 - TRBV15 TGTGCCACCAGCAGGGACAGGGAGTTCAATCAGCCCCAGCATTTT CATSRDREFNQPQHF
TRBJ2-1 TRBD1 - TRBV7-9 TGTGCCAGCAGCCCCTCAGGGGGTATATTAGATGAGCAGTTCTTC CASSPSGGILDEQFF
TRBJ2-3 TRBD1 - TRBV27 TGTGCCAGCAGTGCAGCAGGGGGATCCACAGATACGCAGTATTTT CASSAAGGSTDTQYF
TRBJ1-2 - few TRBV5-5 TGTGCCAGCACCGTCCGGGGGGCCAACTATGGCTACACCTTC CASTVRGANYGYTF
TRBJ2-7 - once TRBV7-8 TGTGCCAGCAGCTTAGCCAGGGACTACGAGCAGTACTTC CASSLARDYEQYF
TRBJ1-2 - once TRBV25-1 TGTGCCAGCAGTGGGGGGAGGGAGGGCTACACCTTC CASSGGREGYTF
TRBJ1-2 - - TRBV12-3/TRBV12-4 TGTGCCAGCAGCCTCGGGGGTGGCTATGGCTACACCTTC CASSLGGGYGYTF
TRBJ2-7 TRBD1 many TRBV5-1 TGCGCCAGCAGCTTGTTGGGACAGGGAGACGGGCAGTACTTC CASSLLGQGDGQYF
TRBJ2-2 - - TRBV10-3 TGTGCCATCAGTGATGTAGCGCGACCTTCCGGGGAGCTGTTTTTT CAISDVARPSGELFF
TRBJ2-1 - - TRBV27 TGTGCCAGCAGAAGCCTAAGCTCCTACAATGAGCAGTTCTTC CASRSLSSYNEQFF
TRBJ1-2 - - TRBV28 TGTGCCAGCAGTTCGCCCACCACAGGCGACTATGGCTACACCTTC CASSSPTTGDYGYTF
TRBJ2-3 TRBD2 - TRBV5-6 TGTGCCAGCAGCTGGGGACTAGCGGGGGGGCCGGTAGATACGCAGTATTTT CASSWGLAGGPVDTQYF
TRBJ2-1 TRBD1 - TRBV27 TGTGCCAGCAGTTTATCCAGGGGGCGGAATGAGCAGTTCTTC CASSLSRGRNEQFF
TRBJ2-7 - few TRBV19 TGTGCCAGTAGTCTTCTCCAACAGCCCTACGAGCAGTACTTC CASSLLQQPYEQYF
TRBJ2-1 TRBD2 few TRBV11-2 TGTGCCAGCAGATCCGGGACTAGCGGGAGTACTGAGCAGTTCTTC CASRSGTSGSTEQFF
TRBJ1-6 TRBD1 - TRBV6-4 TGTGCCAGCAGTGACTCTGGACAGGCCACGGTGGATTCACCCCTCCACTTT CASSDSGQATVDSPLHF
TRBJ2-7 - - TRBV5-1 TGCGCCAGCAGCTTGGCAGGGATCTCCTACGAGCAGTACTTC CASSLAGISYEQYF
TRBJ2-7 TRBD2 - TRBV7-2 TGTGCCAGCAGCATGGGACTAGCGGGATACGAGCAGTACTTC CASSMGLAGYEQYF
TRBJ2-1 TRBD2 - TRBV29-1 TGCAGCGTTGGAGAATCAAGCGGGGGGGCCTACAATGAGCAGTTCTTC CSVGESSGGAYNEQFF
TRBJ1-1 TRBD1 - TRBV5-1 TGCGCCAGCAGCCTTTCACCGGGACAGGGATCTGAAGCTTTCTTT CASSLSPGQGSEAFF
TRBJ1-2 - once TRBV19 TGTGCCAGCACGGGACTCTATGGCTACACCTTC CASTGLYGYTF
TRBJ1-1 - - TRBV4-1 TGCGCCAGCAGCCAAGGGACGGGGTTCCGGGCCACTGAAGCTTTCTTT CASSQGTGFRATEAFF
TRBJ2-3 - - TRBV5-1 TGCGCCAGCAGCTTCAGGGGTCTCACAGATACGCAGTATTTT CASSFRGLTDTQYF
TRBJ2-5 TRBD1 - TRBV7-9 TGTGCCAGCAGCATCGTCAGGGGGCGTCAAGAGACCCAGTACTTC CASSIVRGRQETQYF
TRBJ2-7 TRBD1 - TRBV6-5 TGTGCCAGCAGTAGCGACAGGGGATCCTACGAGCAGTACTTC CASSSDRGSYEQYF
TRBJ2-7 TRBD1 - TRBV28 TGTGCCAGCAGGACAGGGGGGGGGTGGTCCTACGAGCAGTACTTC CASRTGGGWSYEQYF
TRBJ2-1 - - TRBV12-3/TRBV12-4 TGTGCCAGCAGTTTAAATAAAGCACTTGAGCAGTTCTTC CASSLNKALEQFF
TRBJ2-7 - once TRBV29-1 TGCAGCGTTACCCGACAGGTCCCCTTCTACGAGCAGTACTTC CSVTRQVPFYEQYF
TRBJ2-3 TRBD1 - TRBV24-1 TGTGCCACCAGGGGACAGAGACTCACAGATACGCAGTATTTT CATRGQRLTDTQYF
TRBJ1-2 - - TRBV5-4 TGTGCCAGCAGCTTGGGGACAGCAAGCTATGGCTACACCTTC CASSLGTASYGYTF
TRBJ1-4 - - TRBV19 TGTGCCAGTAGTCCGCCGGAACAGTTTAATGAAAAACTGTTTTTT CASSPPEQFNEKLFF
TRBJ1-5 - - TRBV2 TGTGCCAGCAGAAACTCGGTCAGGCACAATCAGCCCCAGCATTTT CASRNSVRHNQPQHF
TRBJ1-2 - - TRBV6-5 TGTGCCAGCCGGGGGGGGGATAATGGCTACACCTTC CASRGGDNGYTF
TRBJ2-1 TRBD2 - TRBV27 TGTGCCAGCAGCGCCGGGACTAGCCACTACAATGAGCAGTTCTTC CASSAGTSHYNEQFF
TRBJ1-2 - - TRBV5-1 TGCGCCAGCAGCTTGGGTAAAGGAGGGGTAGATGGCTACACCTTC CASSLGKGGVDGYTF
TRBJ1-5 - once TRBV7-9 TGTGCCAGCAGCCGGGTCGGAGGCAATCAGCCCCAGCATTTT CASSRVGGNQPQHF
TRBJ1-1 - - TRBV12-3/TRBV12-4 TGTGCCAGCACTCAAGAGGGCACTGAAGCTTTCTTT CASTQEGTEAFF
TRBJ1-1 - - TRBV6-5 TGTGCCAGCAGTTACTCCCGGGAGATTAACACTGAAGCTTTCTTT CASSYSREINTEAFF
TRBJ1-1 - - TRBV5-1 TGCGCCAGCAGCCCAGGACATAGGGGGTATGATGGCACTGAAGCTTTCTTT CASSPGHRGYDGTEAFF
TRBJ1-3 TRBD1 - TRBV11-3 TGTGCCAGCAGCGCTTCGACAGGGAGAAACACCATATATTTT CASSASTGRNTIYF
TRBJ1-3 - - TRBV6-5 TGTGCCAGCCTCCTTCGACAGTTCTCTGGAAACACCATATATTTT CASLLRQFSGNTIYF
TRBJ2-3 TRBD1 - TRBV10-1 TGCGCCAGCAGTGATCGGACAGGGGGTCGGTATTTT CASSDRTGGRYF
TRBJ2-7 - few TRBV11-2 TGTGCCAGCAGCTTAGGGCAGGTCAGCGAGCAGTACTTC CASSLGQVSEQYF
TRBJ2-7 - few TRBV28 TGTGCCAGCAGTCCGGGAGACGGGGATCGGTACGAGCAGTACTTC CASSPGDGDRYEQYF
TRBJ1-2 - many TRBV4-2 TGTGCCAGCAGCCAAGGGGGGAGGGTGGAGGGCTACACCTTC CASSQGGRVEGYTF
TRBJ1-5 - few TRBV11-2 TGTGCCAGCAGCCCCGCGGGGGGTTTTAATCAGCCCCAGCATTTT CASSPAGGFNQPQHF